The 8 T cell receptor beta chains in this list originate from one sample, sequenced in a study of blood T cell repertoires in COVID-19. The assay was immunoSEQ multiplex PCR, and TCRdb's table has in-frame clones only and misses some. This table holds around 260,000 clones, approximately 87% found once. The sequenced material came from peripheral blood. Source of these receptors: a man aged 55-75 years who had recovered from COVID-19.

This chain connects TRBV30 to TRBJ2-2; 7 nucleotides agree with TRBD1. Germline loops: CDR1 GTSNPN, CDR2 SVGIG (reference sequence). Germline trimming cut 4 bases from V and 0 bases from J; bases unmatched to any gene: 5. CDR3 length: 15 residues. The CDR3 DNA is TGTGCCTGGAACCTGGGACAGACGAACACCGGGGAGCTGTTTTTT. The encoded protein is CAWNLGQTNTGELFF.

This clone was picked up one time. This CDR3 reads CASSAGGRDNSPLHF. CDR3 DNA sequence: TGTGCCAGCAGCGCGGGGGGAAGGGATAATTCACCCCTCCACTTT. This sequence joins TRBV6-5 and TRBJ1-6, with a tentative D call TRBD1 (5 bases). The CDR3 is made up of 15 amino acids. Trimming took 6 bases from V and 5 from J, leaving 14 bases between them. Germline loops: CDR1 MNHEY, CDR2 SVGAGI.

The J gene is TRBJ1-4, the V gene TRBV6-5, with D tentatively TRBD1 (6 bases). CDR3 length equals 15 residues. Trimming stripped 7 bases from V and 0 bases from J, with 12 bases between. Looked up from germline, CDR1 is MNHEY and CDR2 is SVGAGI. The CDR3 DNA reads TGTGCCAGCAAACAGGGCCCTGCAACTAATGAAAAACTGTTTTTT. Its protein is CASKQGPATNEKLFF.

The chain employs TRBV5-4 and TRBJ2-7, with TRBD2 matching over 8 bases. This CDR3 spans 15 amino acids. Germline CDR1 SGHNT, CDR2 YYREEE (reference sequence). The junction had 7 bases not matched to a gene; V was cut back by 0 bases and J by 5 bases. CDR3 nucleotides: TGTGCCAGCAGCTTGGCCGGGGGGGGCGGAAACGAGCAGTACTTC. Translation gives CASSLAGGGGNEQYF.

This chain joins TRBV5-1 and TRBJ2-5, with TRBD2 matching 11 bases. The CDR3 contains 13 residues. Germline CDR1 reads SGHRS; CDR2 reads YFSETQ. V shed 6 bases, J shed 4 bases, and the junction held 2 bases outside the gene matches. The CDR3 loop reads CASTLAGGETQYF. The DNA for the CDR3 is TGCGCCAGCACCCTAGCGGGAGGAGAGACCCAGTACTTC.

The V and J genes are TRBV19 and TRBJ2-5, with no clear D. Germline V gives CDR1 LNHDA, CDR2 SQIVND (reference sequence). V gave up 5 bases and J gave up 5 bases, with 12 bases separating them. The CDR3 length is 13 residues. The CDR3 reads CASSRDNRETQYF. Here the CDR3 DNA reads TGTGCCAGTAGTCGTGACAACCGGGAGACCCAGTACTTC.

The chain employs TRBV5-4 and TRBJ2-7; 9 bases align to TRBD2. The CDR3 runs to 15 residues. V lost 3 bases, J lost 5 bases, and 9 bases stayed unmatched. The germline V gene has CDR1 SGHNT and CDR2 YYREEE (reference sequence). The DNA of the CDR3 is TGTGCCAGCAGCTCGTATAGCGGGGGTAGGGACGAGCAGTACTTC. Translation: CASSSYSGGRDEQYF.

J is TRBJ1-4 and V is TRBV5-4; 9 bases agree with TRBD1. This CDR3 spans 15 amino acids. CDR1 SGHNT and CDR2 YYREEE come from the germline V gene (reference sequence). V shed 1 base and J 7 bases; nucleotides not matched to a gene: 5. CDR3 sequence: CASSLRTGAGEKLFF. CDR3 bases: TGTGCCAGCAGCTTGCGGACAGGGGCGGGTGAAAAACTGTTTTTT.